Presented here are 20 T cell receptor beta chains from one specimen sequenced in a study of T cell responses to AZD1222 COVID-19 vaccine. Profiled with immunoSEQ multiplex PCR; TCRdb holds only in-frame clones, not every one. This sample has about 130,000 clones, with about 90% found just once. This material consisted of peripheral blood, taken on day 0 of AZD1222 vaccination. Receptors were obtained from an adult in good health.

CDR3 loop: CASSQVGRQGEQYF. The DNA for the CDR3 is TGTGCCAGCAGCCAAGTCGGGCGACAGGGGGAGCAGTATTTT. The rearrangement uses TRBV3-1 (or the pseudogene TRBV3-2) and TRBJ2-3; 9 positions agree with TRBD1. Germline loops: CDR1 LGHDT, CDR2 YNNKEL (reference sequence). The CDR3 consists of 14 residues. V gave up 1 base and J gave up 11 bases; unmatched junction bases: 7.

The V and J genes are TRBV28 and TRBJ1-3; 8 positions agree with TRBD1. The CDR3 is made up of 16 amino acids. Trimming cost V 3 bases and J 0 bases; bases outside gene matches: 4. The germline V gene has CDR1 MDHEN and CDR2 SYDVKM. The CDR3, as DNA: TGTGCCAGCAGTTTGCAACAGGGGGGCTCTGGAAACACCATATATTTT. Translated, it gives CASSLQQGGSGNTIYF.

V usage is TRBV10-3 and J usage is TRBJ2-1; D is unresolved. Trimming cost V 4 bases and J 7 bases, with 11 bases left between them. Germline values: CDR1 ENHRY, CDR2 SYGVKD. The CDR3 length is 13 residues. The CDR3 DNA follows: TGTGCCATCAGTGTGTTTCTTCAGAATGAGCAGTTCTTC. Protein: CAISVFLQNEQFF.

This clone was counted once. The chain has TRBV28 and TRBJ1-2; D call uncertain. The CDR3 covers 11 residues. Trimming left V 6 bases short and J 6 bases short, with 8 bases between. Germline-derived CDR1 and CDR2 are MDHEN and SYDVKM. CDR3 DNA sequence: TGTGCCAGCAGCATCCTCCATGGCTACACCTTC. As protein: CASSILHGYTF.

This clone has just a few counts. This chain joins TRBV13 and TRBJ1-2; 9 positions agree with TRBD1. CDR1 and CDR2 (germline): PRHDT, FYEKMQ (reference sequence). V was clipped by 6 bases and J by 2 bases; unmatched bases: 4. The CDR3 sequence is 14 residues long. Here the CDR3 DNA reads TGTGCCAGCAGGCGACAGGGGGAGAACTATGGCTACACCTTC. It yields the protein CASRRQGENYGYTF.

The chain couples TRBV4-1 to TRBJ1-1; 9 nucleotides line up with TRBD1. Germline V gives CDR1 MGHRA, CDR2 YSYEKL. The CDR3 is made up of 15 amino acids. Losses at the gene ends were 2 bases for V and 1 base for J; bases not matched to a gene: 2. CDR3 DNA: TGCGCCAGCAGCCAAAGGACAGGGGCGAACACTGAAGCTTTCTTT. This sequence encodes CASSQRTGANTEAFF.

The chain is built from TRBV4-2 and TRBJ1-6; 7 nucleotides match TRBD1. The CDR3 is 17 residues long. Germline V CDR1 and CDR2: LGHNA, YNFKEQ. V was pared by 4 bases and J by 0 bases, with 6 bases of the junction left unmatched. CDR3: CASSPRQGSSYNSPLHF. Here the CDR3 DNA reads TGTGCCAGCAGCCCTAGACAGGGTAGCTCCTATAATTCACCCCTCCACTTT.

This chain connects TRBV4-2 to TRBJ2-3; 8 bases agree with TRBD2. The junction had 6 bases not matched to a gene; V was cut back by 4 bases and J by 0 bases. There are 16 residues in the CDR3. CDR1 and CDR2 from the germline V gene are LGHNA and YNFKEQ. CDR3 protein: CASSLHGGESTDTQYF. Here the CDR3 DNA reads TGTGCCAGCAGCCTCCACGGGGGGGAGAGCACAGATACGCAGTATTTT.

This clone was counted once. The CDR3 sequence: CASSLFQSQETQYF. CDR3 DNA sequence: TGCGCCAGCAGCTTGTTCCAGTCCCAAGAGACCCAGTACTTC. V gene TRBV5-1 combines with J gene TRBJ2-5; D is uncertain. V shed 1 base and J shed 1 base, with 8 bases lying between them. This CDR3 is built from 14 residues. Germline assignment: CDR1 SGHRS and CDR2 YFSETQ.

V and J are TRBV27 and TRBJ1-1; D unclear. CDR3 length: 15 amino acids. The V end lost 3 bases, the J end lost 0 bases, and 11 bases lay between the germline ends. The germline V gene encodes CDR1 MNHEY and CDR2 SMNVEV (reference sequence). DNA of the CDR3: TGTGCCAGCAGTTTTCTGGGAACCATGAACACTGAAGCTTTCTTT. This gives the protein CASSFLGTMNTEAFF.

The chain recombines TRBV13 with TRBJ2-1; 9 bases fit TRBD1. The germline V gene has CDR1 PRHDT and CDR2 FYEKMQ (reference sequence). V lost 1 base and J lost 6; bases outside the gene matches: 1. The CDR3 is made up of 14 amino acids. The CDR3 loop reads CASSLVTGGNEQFF. The DNA for the CDR3 is TGTGCCAGCAGCTTAGTGACAGGGGGCAATGAGCAGTTCTTC.

Comments on this clone: A junction boundary mismatches the germline segment, possibly from a read error. The rearrangement uses TRBV7-9 and TRBJ2-5, with D perhaps TRBD2 (5 bases). CDR1 and CDR2 from the germline V gene are SEHNR and FQNEAQ (reference sequence). The CDR3 has 13 amino acids. The CDR3 coding sequence is TGTGCCAGCCGCTTCGGGGATTCGGAGACCCAGTACTTC. Its protein is CASRFGDSETQYF.

The rearrangement joins TRBV13 to TRBJ2-3, with 9 bases lining up with TRBD2. V lost 0 bases, J lost 0 bases, and 10 bases stayed unmatched. The CDR3 runs to 19 residues. CDR1 PRHDT and CDR2 FYEKMQ come from the germline V gene (reference sequence). In DNA form, the CDR3 reads TGTGCCAGCAGCTTAGGCCCTGCGGGGGGGTCCACTAGCACAGATACGCAGTATTTT. Residues: CASSLGPAGGSTSTDTQYF.

The count of this clone is one. The rearrangement links TRBV7-2 to TRBJ2-7; no definite D call. Germline V gene lookup returns CDR1 SGHTA and CDR2 FQGNSA. The CDR3 runs 12 residues. V lost 1 base, J lost 7 bases, and 8 bases lay in between. CDR3 residues: CASSLGPKEQYF. The CDR3 coding sequence is TGTGCCAGCAGCTTAGGCCCTAAAGAGCAGTACTTC.

The V gene is TRBV9, the J gene TRBJ1-1; perhaps TRBD1 as D (6 bases). The CDR3 runs to 21 residues. Trimming shortened V by 5 bases and J by 2 bases, and 34 bases separated the two germline ends. Germline V gene lookup returns CDR1 SGDLS and CDR2 YYNGEE. The CDR3 spells CASRVLGINRDTRRNNTEAFF. In DNA, the CDR3 is TGTGCCAGCAGGGTATTGGGAATAAACCGGGACACTAGACGAAATAACACTGAAGCTTTCTTT. Full variable domain (remainder filled in from reference TRBV9 and TRBJ1-1): DSGVTQTPKHLITATGQRVTLRCSPRSGDLSVYWYQQSLDQGLQFLIQYYNGEERAKGNILERFSAQQFPDLHSELNLSSLELGDSALYFCASRVLGINRDTRRNNTEAFFGQGTRLTVV.

The rearrangement uses TRBV19 and TRBJ1-1; 8 bases align to TRBD1. The CDR3 has 13 amino acids. Looked up from germline, CDR1 is LNHDA and CDR2 is SQIVND (reference sequence). J gave up 5 bases and V 6 bases, and 5 bases lay outside the gene matches. The CDR3 reads CASSGQGETEAFF. CDR3 coding DNA: TGTGCCAGTAGCGGACAGGGAGAGACTGAAGCTTTCTTT.

V gene TRBV9 combines with J gene TRBJ1-2; D may be TRBD1 (5 bases). CDR3 length: 14 residues. The germline CDR1 and CDR2 sequences are SGDLS and YYNGEE. The germline V and J ends were trimmed by 4 bases and 3 bases, with 13 bases remaining between them. The CDR3 coding sequence is TGTGCCAGCAGCCCTGCTACAGGATACTATGGCTACACCTTC. This gives the protein CASSPATGYYGYTF.

As concerns this clone: The same CDR3 is also encoded by other DNA sequences in this sample. V usage is TRBV7-9 and J usage is TRBJ1-1, with D unresolved. This CDR3 has 13 amino acids. V was shortened by 1 base and J by 5 bases, with 8 bases between the two germline ends. In germline, CDR1 is SEHNR, CDR2 FQNEAQ (reference sequence). The CDR3 here is CASSLEGGTEAFF. The CDR3 bases are TGTGCCAGCAGCTTAGAAGGTGGAACTGAAGCTTTCTTT.

The chain is built from TRBV9 and TRBJ2-5; D unclear. This CDR3 contains 15 residues. Germline V gives CDR1 SGDLS, CDR2 YYNGEE. Trimming removed 0 bases at V and 5 bases at J, with 14 bases between. The CDR3 DNA is TGTGCCAGCAGCGTAGACGCTCACAGAAGGGAGACCCAGTACTTC. Amino acids: CASSVDAHRRETQYF.

The V gene is TRBV7-2, the J gene TRBJ1-1, with 8 bases aligning to TRBD1. CDR3 length: 12 amino acids. The junction had 4 bases not matched to a gene; V was cut back by 2 bases and J by 11 bases. Germline V gives CDR1 SGHTA, CDR2 FQGNSA. Written as DNA, the CDR3 is TGTGCCAGCAGCTTACGGACAGGGTGGGCTTTCTTT. Its protein is CASSLRTGWAFF.